A selection of T cell receptor beta chains follows, all from one sample in a study of blood T cell repertoires in COVID-19. Here immunoSEQ multiplex PCR was the method, and the copy in TCRdb shows in-frame clones only, minus some. Here the sample spans roughly 500,000 clones, approximately 90% being singletons. What was sequenced was PBMCs or T cells enriched from blood (not recorded which). The receptor source for this set is a woman aged 40 to 50 who had recovered from COVID-19. Both conserved end residues are part of each CDR3. D genes are given only for firm matches. Expanded clones are given a class, and other clones once, few, many or no size at all.

J: TRBJ1-2; size: .; D: TRBD1; V: TRBV28; CDR3: CASSSPRRTGGFGYTF; DNA: TGTGCCAGCAGTTCCCCGCGTAGGACAGGGGGCTTCGGCTACACCTTC
J: TRBJ2-2; size: .; D: .; V: TRBV5-4; CDR3: CASSPGGTARGSGELFF; DNA: TGTGCCAGCAGCCCAGGGGGGACAGCGAGGGGTTCCGGGGAGCTGTTTTTT
J: TRBJ2-5; size: .; D: .; V: TRBV19; CDR3: CASPYQETQYF; DNA: TGTGCCAGTCCGTACCAAGAGACCCAGTACTTC
J: TRBJ2-2; size: .; D: TRBD2; V: TRBV2; CDR3: CASSERGLGVGELFF; DNA: TGTGCCAGCAGTGAAAGGGGACTAGGTGTCGGGGAGCTGTTTTTT
J: TRBJ2-1; size: .; D: .; V: TRBV4-1; CDR3: CASSLQGFPYNEQFF; DNA: TGCGCCAGCAGCCTGCAGGGGTTCCCCTACAATGAGCAGTTCTTC
J: TRBJ2-3; size: .; D: TRBD2; V: TRBV7-6; CDR3: CASSLGREGGTDTQYF; DNA: TGTGCCAGCAGCTTAGGGCGGGAGGGCGGCACAGATACGCAGTATTTT
J: TRBJ2-1; size: .; D: TRBD2; V: TRBV7-9; CDR3: CASSQSPGEGLRNEQFF; DNA: TGTGCCAGCAGCCAAAGCCCCGGGGAGGGGTTGAGGAATGAGCAGTTCTTC
J: TRBJ2-1; size: .; D: .; V: TRBV11-1; CDR3: CASSPDNEQFF; DNA: TGTGCCAGCAGCCCAGACAATGAGCAGTTCTTC
J: TRBJ1-1; size: .; D: .; V: TRBV7-9; CDR3: CASSLLGDREAFF; DNA: TGTGCCAGCAGCTTATTGGGTGACAGGGAAGCTTTCTTT
J: TRBJ1-2; size: once; D: .; V: TRBV11-2; CDR3: CASSFRTGYGYTF; DNA: TGTGCCAGCAGCTTCCGGACGGGATATGGCTACACCTTC
J: TRBJ2-5; size: .; D: .; V: TRBV24-1; CDR3: CATSEAGEETQYF; DNA: TGTGCCACCAGTGAAGCCGGGGAAGAGACCCAGTACTTC
J: TRBJ2-7; size: .; D: .; V: TRBV9; CDR3: CASSLGLEVSYEQYF; DNA: TGTGCCAGCAGCCTCGGACTGGAGGTCTCCTACGAGCAGTACTTC
J: TRBJ1-5; size: once; D: TRBD1; V: TRBV3-1/TRBV3-2; CDR3: CASSRGQGVQPQHF; DNA: TGTGCCAGCAGCCGGGGACAGGGAGTACAGCCCCAGCATTTT
J: TRBJ2-5; size: once; D: TRBD2; V: TRBV7-2; CDR3: CASSSAGGAQYF; DNA: TGTGCCAGCAGCTCGGCGGGGGGGGCCCAGTACTTC
J: TRBJ1-1; size: .; D: .; V: TRBV13; CDR3: CASSLGGGSKAFF; DNA: TGTGCCAGCAGCTTAGGTGGCGGCAGCAAAGCTTTCTTT
J: TRBJ1-1; size: .; D: .; V: TRBV7-9; CDR3: CASSLSTGNTEAFF; DNA: TGTGCCAGCAGCTTATCTACGGGGAACACTGAAGCTTTCTTT
J: TRBJ2-5; size: .; D: TRBD1; V: TRBV6-5; CDR3: CASRSTGEGGTQYF; DNA: TGTGCCAGCAGGTCGACAGGGGAAGGTGGAACCCAGTACTTC
J: TRBJ1-5; size: .; D: TRBD1; V: TRBV6-5; CDR3: CASSYGGTGNQPQHF; DNA: TGTGCCAGCAGTTACGGTGGGACAGGCAATCAGCCCCAGCATTTT
J: TRBJ2-1; size: .; D: TRBD2; V: TRBV24-1; CDR3: CATSDLSGGSYNEQFF; DNA: TGTGCCACCAGTGATTTAAGCGGGGGCTCCTACAATGAGCAGTTCTTC
J: TRBJ1-1; size: .; D: .; V: TRBV11-2; CDR3: CASSNSPEAFF; DNA: TGTGCCAGCAGCAACAGCCCTGAAGCTTTCTTT
J: TRBJ1-6; size: .; D: .; V: TRBV6-1; CDR3: CASSEVVRDKSPLHF; DNA: TGTGCCAGCAGTGAAGTGGTCAGGGACAAATCACCCCTCCACTTT
J: TRBJ2-1; size: .; D: TRBD1; V: TRBV19; CDR3: CASSIGRGLFNEQFF; DNA: TGTGCCAGTAGTATCGGCAGGGGGCTATTCAATGAGCAGTTCTTC
J: TRBJ2-5; size: .; D: .; V: TRBV18; CDR3: CASSPSPMETQYF; DNA: TGTGCCAGCTCACCATCCCCCATGGAGACCCAGTACTTC
J: TRBJ2-1; size: .; D: TRBD2; V: TRBV11-2; CDR3: CASSFSVEAGDYNEQFF; DNA: TGTGCCAGCAGCTTTAGCGTCGAAGCGGGAGATTACAATGAGCAGTTCTTC
J: TRBJ2-7; size: .; D: TRBD1; V: TRBV7-9; CDR3: CASRSGTGVYEQYF; DNA: TGTGCCAGCAGATCCGGGACAGGGGTCTACGAGCAGTACTTC
J: TRBJ1-5; size: .; D: .; V: TRBV18; CDR3: CASSPPPGINQPQHF; DNA: TGTGCCAGCTCACCACCGCCAGGGATCAATCAGCCCCAGCATTTT
J: TRBJ1-5; size: .; D: TRBD1; V: TRBV18; CDR3: CASSPAGGPYSNQPQHF; DNA: TGTGCCAGCTCACCAGCAGGGGGGCCCTATAGCAATCAGCCCCAGCATTTT
J: TRBJ1-2; size: .; D: .; V: TRBV12-5; CDR3: CASGFRLVDGYTF; DNA: TGTGCTAGTGGTTTCAGACTTGTTGATGGCTACACCTTC
J: TRBJ2-1; size: once; D: TRBD2; V: TRBV10-3; CDR3: CALRAGRGDEQFF; DNA: TGTGCCCTCCGAGCGGGGAGGGGCGATGAGCAGTTCTTC
J: TRBJ2-5; size: .; D: TRBD2; V: TRBV10-1; CDR3: CASSRLAGGMTETQYF; DNA: TGCGCCAGCAGTCGGCTAGCGGGAGGGATGACAGAGACCCAGTACTTC
J: TRBJ1-2; size: few; D: .; V: TRBV6-2/TRBV6-3; CDR3: CASSYSIRHSTFYGYTF; DNA: TGTGCCAGCAGTTACTCGATCCGTCACAGTACCTTCTATGGCTACACCTTC
J: TRBJ1-5; size: .; D: TRBD1; V: TRBV12-5; CDR3: CASGLGQGNQPQHF; DNA: TGTGCTAGTGGTTTGGGACAGGGGAATCAGCCCCAGCATTTT
J: TRBJ1-1; size: .; D: .; V: TRBV29-1; CDR3: CSVVQRAGRKAFF; DNA: TGCAGCGTTGTTCAAAGAGCGGGCAGAAAAGCTTTCTTT
J: TRBJ2-7; size: .; D: TRBD2; V: TRBV4-3; CDR3: CASSQDLGREQFNEQYF; DNA: TGCGCCAGCAGCCAAGATTTAGGGCGGGAGCAGTTTAACGAGCAGTACTTC
J: TRBJ2-2; size: .; D: TRBD1; V: TRBV12-5; CDR3: CASGLGQGARTGELFF; DNA: TGTGCTAGTGGTTTGGGACAGGGGGCTAGGACCGGGGAGCTGTTTTTT
J: TRBJ2-3; size: once; D: TRBD1; V: TRBV7-2; CDR3: CASSFNRGITDTQYF; DNA: TGTGCCAGCAGCTTTAACAGGGGGATTACAGATACGCAGTATTTT
J: TRBJ2-6; size: .; D: .; V: TRBV6-5; CDR3: CAVHQQVSGANVLTF; DNA: TGTGCCGTTCATCAACAGGTCTCTGGGGCCAACGTCCTGACTTTC
J: TRBJ1-1; size: .; D: TRBD1; V: TRBV5-4; CDR3: CASRNQTGSAEAFF; DNA: TGTGCCAGCAGAAACCAGACAGGGAGCGCTGAAGCTTTCTTT
J: TRBJ1-6; size: .; D: .; V: TRBV3-1/TRBV3-2; CDR3: CASSYGQYNSPLHF; DNA: TGTGCCAGCAGCTATGGACAGTATAATTCACCCCTCCACTTT
J: TRBJ1-1; size: .; D: .; V: TRBV19; CDR3: CASSIRGNTEAFF; DNA: TGTGCCAGTAGTATTCGGGGGAACACTGAAGCTTTCTTT
J: TRBJ1-2; size: .; D: .; V: TRBV30; CDR3: CALKRRERGYGYTF; DNA: TGTGCCCTTAAACGCCGAGAGCGAGGCTATGGCTACACCTTC
J: TRBJ2-7; size: .; D: .; V: TRBV5-1; CDR3: CASSLAAGGSGEQYF; DNA: TGCGCCAGCAGCTTGGCGGCGGGCGGGTCGGGGGAGCAGTACTTC
J: TRBJ2-2; size: once; D: .; V: TRBV7-2; CDR3: CASSPQTKPGGELFF; DNA: TGTGCCAGCAGCCCGCAAACCAAGCCGGGCGGGGAGCTGTTTTTT
J: TRBJ1-2; size: .; D: TRBD1; V: TRBV6-5; CDR3: CASQGQPRGGYTF; DNA: TGTGCCAGCCAGGGACAGCCCCGCGGAGGCTACACCTTC
J: TRBJ1-1; size: .; D: .; V: TRBV5-1; CDR3: CASSFLSGQGTEAFF; DNA: TGCGCCAGCAGCTTTCTCTCCGGGCAGGGGACTGAAGCTTTCTTT
J: TRBJ2-1; size: .; D: TRBD2; V: TRBV18; CDR3: CASSPTGRASYNEQFF; DNA: TGTGCCAGCTCACCAACCGGGAGGGCCTCCTACAATGAGCAGTTCTTC
J: TRBJ1-1; size: .; D: TRBD1; V: TRBV19; CDR3: CASSIPPGQGAPEAFF; DNA: TGTGCCAGTAGTATTCCACCGGGACAGGGGGCCCCTGAAGCTTTCTTT
J: TRBJ2-1; size: .; D: TRBD2; V: TRBV6-5; CDR3: CASSYSIGGVYEQFF; DNA: TGTGCCAGCAGTTACTCGATTGGGGGGGTCTATGAGCAGTTCTTC
J: TRBJ2-3; size: .; D: TRBD1; V: TRBV18; CDR3: CASSPDRGRVTDTQYF; DNA: TGTGCCAGCTCACCCGACAGGGGGCGGGTCACAGATACGCAGTATTTT
J: TRBJ1-1; size: .; D: TRBD1; V: TRBV18; CDR3: CASSPHTGGATEAFF; DNA: TGTGCCAGCTCACCGCACACAGGGGGCGCGACTGAAGCTTTCTTT
J: TRBJ1-5; size: .; D: .; V: TRBV2; CDR3: CASSPEVQPQHF; DNA: TGTGCCAGCAGCCCGGAGGTGCAGCCCCAGCATTTT
J: TRBJ1-4; size: .; D: .; V: TRBV5-1; CDR3: CASSSDLQGGRNIQKLFF; DNA: TGCGCCAGCAGCTCGGACCTTCAGGGCGGCCGAAATATCCAAAAACTGTTTTTT
J: TRBJ1-1; size: once; D: .; V: TRBV6-5; CDR3: CASSSRGRITEAFF; DNA: TGTGCCAGCAGTTCCAGGGGCCGGATAACTGAAGCTTTCTTT
J: TRBJ1-2; size: many; D: .; V: TRBV3-1/TRBV3-2; CDR3: CASSQVVGADGYTF; DNA: TGTGCCAGCAGCCAAGTTGTAGGGGCGGATGGCTACACCTTC
J: TRBJ1-5; size: .; D: .; V: TRBV7-9; CDR3: CASSRDSHSNQPQHF; DNA: TGTGCCAGCTCCCGGGACTCTCATAGCAATCAGCCCCAGCATTTT
J: TRBJ1-5; size: .; D: .; V: TRBV9; CDR3: CASSPQGQGNQPQHF; DNA: TGTGCCAGCAGCCCTCAAGGGCAGGGAAATCAGCCCCAGCATTTT
J: TRBJ1-3; size: .; D: .; V: TRBV5-6; CDR3: CASSLQGHLSGNTIYF; DNA: TGTGCCAGCAGTCTACAGGGACACCTCTCTGGAAACACCATATATTTT
J: TRBJ2-7; size: .; D: TRBD1; V: TRBV5-1; CDR3: CASSLEGQGTYEQYF; DNA: TGCGCCAGCAGCTTGGAAGGACAGGGGACCTACGAGCAGTACTTC
J: TRBJ2-7; size: .; D: .; V: TRBV5-5; CDR3: CASSFVALPSYEQYF; DNA: TGTGCCAGCAGCTTCGTAGCGTTGCCCTCCTACGAGCAGTACTTC
J: TRBJ2-1; size: .; D: TRBD2; V: TRBV13; CDR3: CASSTWGLAGNEQFF; DNA: TGTGCCAGCAGCACCTGGGGACTAGCTGGCAATGAGCAGTTCTTC